Described below is a single T cell receptor beta chain sequence and its context. Its target is not known. This entry belongs to a study of vaccination and CD4 T cells after COVID-19. Oncomine TCR Beta short-read sequencing was applied to DNA from cultured CD4+ T cells. Genomic DNA was isolated from cultured CD4+ T cells. TCRdb called the PCR reads again in MiXCR, with one record for every CDR3 protein. In the table there are around 8,000 distinct CDR3 sequences, more than 35% of which are singletons. Indicated treatment: approximately nine-day PBMC culture with coronavirus spike peptide pools or control peptides (ViraFEST assay). These CD4+ T cells came from an unexposed donor, sampled before the COVID-19 pandemic (2011-2018). Expansion of antigen-specific T cells with peptide pools by ViraFEST preceded sequencing of TCRs. Germline V gene lookup returns CDR1 MNHEY and CDR2 SVGAGI. V was trimmed by 3 bases and J by 6 bases, leaving 11 bases between them. CDR3 size: 13 residues.

The clonotype was recovered from a human donor in good health. The sample was CD4+ T cells from blood, cultured in vitro. The chain links TRBV6-5 to TRBJ1-1; D gene uncertain. The CDR3: CASSYSDGAEAFF. For the CDR3, the DNA is TGTGCCAGCAGTTATTCGGATGGGGCTGAAGCTTTCTTT.